A single T cell receptor (beta chain) is shown here with its context. Its cognate antigen has yet to be identified. The input lacks base qualities; no much larger clone sits a single base away. These data belong to a study of technical replicates of blood from a handful of donors (dated by TCRdb to the late 2010s). Counted from cysteine to phenylalanine, this CDR3 has 17 amino acids. The sequence is cut down to CDR3 DNA, 51 bases in frame from base 1. Relative to germline, V is missing 1 base and J is missing 6 bases, with 9 bases of the junction outside any gene match. The CDR1 and CDR2 encoded by the germline V gene (reference sequence) are LNHNV and YYDKDF. The library was built by means of the immunoSEQ multiplex PCR assay. The table was pulled from immuneACCESS by TCRdb, which kept in-frame rearrangements only. Such tables lose some clones; where checked, under half of the loss comes from unresolved V genes, and the rest has no known cause. Recorded for this sample are 13,000 to 15,000 clones; 80% to 85% of them occurred a single time. Roughly 11% of the sample rests with the top ten.

The chain couples TRBV15 to TRBJ2-1, and 10 bases in between align with TRBD2. The source of this sequence is a human donor in good health. Sequencing input: PBMCs. CDR3 loop: CATSRVGSGRALNEQFF. DNA sequence: TGTGCCACCAGCAGAGTTGGGAGCGGGAGGGCCCTCAATGAGCAGTTCTTC.